This T cell receptor beta chain was sequenced in a study of blood T cell repertoires in COVID-19 (dated by TCRdb to 2019 to 2021). Regarding the research as a whole: The collaborator samples originated in the United States, Italy and Spain and spanned the acute and convalescent phases of COVID-19. The material from the prospective study consisted of cDNA or gDNA derived from T cells, B-cell-depleted T cells, or PBMCs. The samples were drawn from the first 160 participants of the ongoing ImmuneRACE study and from 1,254 subjects provided by 6 global collaborators. A freely available public database, intended as a resource for researchers studying the immune response to SARS-CoV-2, is where the repertoires were released. Sample metadata almost always included a de-identified subject ID, COVID-19 status, age in years and sex. Subjects who had been exposed to COVID-19, were actively infected with it, or had recovered from it provided the deeply sampled blood TCRbeta repertoires that made up the dataset. Where available, HLA class I and class II types were taken from metadata supplied by the sample provider and were not determined by assay-based typing. On the study overall, not on this receptor specifically: The quantity of clinical and demographic metadata differed by source and by participant and was supplied without curation.

Participants in the prospective study were aged about 18 to 90 years, lived in approximately 26 United States geographic areas, and enrolled through a virtual design. In the prospective study, participants were assigned to cohorts based on the clinical history participants reported in a screening survey and a study questionnaire. Exposed participants were defined as having been in contact with someone with a PCR-confirmed or clinician-diagnosed COVID-19 case within 2 weeks of study entry. Each participant in the prospective study had whole blood, serum and a nasopharyngeal or oropharyngeal swab collected by mobile phlebotomists. Prospective study participants could optionally give additional blood draws and questionnaires over an approximately 2-month period. Blood samples from the prospective study were shipped frozen or at room temperature prior to DNA extraction. TCRbeta CDR3 regions were amplified from genomic DNA by means of the immunoSEQ Assay, a bias-controlled multiplex PCR. The source study handled its data this way. The number of nucleated cells in each sample was estimated from the amplification of reference gene primers within the assay. To quantify the absolute abundance of each unique TCRbeta CDR3 rearrangement, sequence reads were collapsed and filtered. For each sample, productive Simpson clonality was calculated as the square root of Simpson's diversity index across productive rearrangements. Imported from immuneACCESS, the table was reduced by TCRdb to in-frame sequences with V and J called. These copies leave out some clones; in studies compared against another copy, an unresolved V gene accounts for under half, and the cause of the remainder is not known. V, J and clone size are those of that table, while D and trimming were read from the DNA. Across this sample there are more than 350,000 clones, with roughly 90% seen only once. Approximately 1.3% of the sample is taken by the ten largest.

Remarks on this clone: Its cognate antigen has yet to be identified. Qualities for individual bases were not recorded, and no much larger clone is one base off.

The cysteine opens and the phenylalanine closes a CDR3 of 12 amino acids. Only the CDR3 part of the read is kept: 36 bases, read in frame from the first base. CDR1 and CDR2 are read off the germline V gene as SGHVT and SQSDAQ. V and J lose 3 bases and 3 bases, and a span of 6 bases separates them. This receptor was obtained from a woman aged 18-29 years who had been exposed to COVID-19. This receptor chain uses TRBV7-4 and TRBJ2-7, with the D gene not clear enough to name. The sample was PBMCs or T cells enriched from blood (not recorded which). Read as DNA, the sequence is TGTGCCAGCAGCTTCATACTCTACGAGCAGTACTTC. Its translation reads: CASSFILYEQYF.